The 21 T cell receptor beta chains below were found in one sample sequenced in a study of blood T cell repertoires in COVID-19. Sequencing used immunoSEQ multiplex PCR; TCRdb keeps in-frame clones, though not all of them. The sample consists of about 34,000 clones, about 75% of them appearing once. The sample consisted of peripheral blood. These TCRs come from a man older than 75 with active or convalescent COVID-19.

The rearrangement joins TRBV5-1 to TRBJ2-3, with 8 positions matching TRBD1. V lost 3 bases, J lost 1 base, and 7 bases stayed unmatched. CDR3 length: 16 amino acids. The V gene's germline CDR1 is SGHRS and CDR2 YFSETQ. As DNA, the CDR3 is TGCGCCAGCAGCTCCGCTCCGGGACAGGGCACAGATACGCAGTATTTT. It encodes CASSSAPGQGTDTQYF.

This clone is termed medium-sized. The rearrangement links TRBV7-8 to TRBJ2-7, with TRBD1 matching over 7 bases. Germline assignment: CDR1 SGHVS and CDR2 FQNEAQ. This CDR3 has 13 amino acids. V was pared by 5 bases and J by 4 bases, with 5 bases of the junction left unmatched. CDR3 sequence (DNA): TGTGCCAGCAGCCCCGGGACAGATTACGAGCAGTACTTC. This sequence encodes CASSPGTDYEQYF.

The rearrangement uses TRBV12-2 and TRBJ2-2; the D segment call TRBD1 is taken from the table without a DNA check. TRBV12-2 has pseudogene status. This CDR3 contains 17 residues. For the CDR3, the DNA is TGTGCAAGTCGCTTATTTGGGAAGACAGGGTATCGCGGGGAGCTGTTTTTT. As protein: CASRLFGKTGYRGELFF.

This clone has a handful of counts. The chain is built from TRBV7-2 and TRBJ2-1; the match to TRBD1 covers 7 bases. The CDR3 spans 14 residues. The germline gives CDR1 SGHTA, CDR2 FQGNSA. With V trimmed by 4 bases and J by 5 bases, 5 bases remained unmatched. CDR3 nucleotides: TGTGCCAGCAGCTCGCGACAGGGTAACAATGAGCAGTTCTTC. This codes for CASSSRQGNNEQFF.

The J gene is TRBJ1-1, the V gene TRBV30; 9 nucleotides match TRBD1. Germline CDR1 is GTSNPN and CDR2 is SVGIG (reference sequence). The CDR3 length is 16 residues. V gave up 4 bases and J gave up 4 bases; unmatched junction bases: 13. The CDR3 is CAWTVRDRESGTEAFF. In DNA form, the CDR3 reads TGTGCCTGGACGGTGCGGGACAGGGAAAGTGGCACTGAAGCTTTCTTT.

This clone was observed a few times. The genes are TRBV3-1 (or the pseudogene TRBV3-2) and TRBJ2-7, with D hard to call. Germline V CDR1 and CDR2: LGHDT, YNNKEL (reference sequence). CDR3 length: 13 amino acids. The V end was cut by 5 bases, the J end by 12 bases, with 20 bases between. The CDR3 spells CASSSGSSGLAYF. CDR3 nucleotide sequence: TGTGCCAGCAGCTCAGGATCCTCTGGGTTGGCGTACTTC.

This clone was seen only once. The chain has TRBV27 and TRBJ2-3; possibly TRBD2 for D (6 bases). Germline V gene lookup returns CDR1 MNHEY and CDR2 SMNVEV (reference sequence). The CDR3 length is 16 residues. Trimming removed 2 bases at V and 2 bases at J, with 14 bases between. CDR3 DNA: TGTGCCAGCAGTTTAGTCGGGGGAGATCACACAGATACGCAGTATTTT. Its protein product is CASSLVGGDHTDTQYF.

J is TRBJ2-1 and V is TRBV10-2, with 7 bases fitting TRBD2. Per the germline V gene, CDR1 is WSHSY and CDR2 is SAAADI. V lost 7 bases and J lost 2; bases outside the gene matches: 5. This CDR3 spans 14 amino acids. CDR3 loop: CASMAGAAYNEQFF. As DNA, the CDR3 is TGCGCCAGCATGGCGGGAGCTGCCTACAATGAGCAGTTCTTC.

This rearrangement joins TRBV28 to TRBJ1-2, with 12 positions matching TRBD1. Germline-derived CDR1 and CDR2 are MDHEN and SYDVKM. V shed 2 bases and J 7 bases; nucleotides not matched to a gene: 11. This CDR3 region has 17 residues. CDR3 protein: CASSLKRIGTGGSGYTF. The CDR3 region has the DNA TGTGCCAGCAGTTTAAAGAGGATAGGGACAGGGGGCTCTGGCTACACCTTC.

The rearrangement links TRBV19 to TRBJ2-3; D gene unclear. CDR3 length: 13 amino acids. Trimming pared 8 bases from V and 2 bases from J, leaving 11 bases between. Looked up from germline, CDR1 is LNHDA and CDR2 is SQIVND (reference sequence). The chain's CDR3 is CASQSASTDTQYF. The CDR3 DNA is TGTGCCAGTCAAAGCGCTTCCACAGATACGCAGTATTTT.

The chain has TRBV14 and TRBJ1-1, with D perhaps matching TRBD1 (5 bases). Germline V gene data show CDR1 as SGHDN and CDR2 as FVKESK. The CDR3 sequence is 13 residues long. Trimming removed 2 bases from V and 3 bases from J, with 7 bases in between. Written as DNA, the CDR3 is TGTGCCAGCAGCCAAAGACAGCACACTGAAGCTTTCTTT. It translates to CASSQRQHTEAFF.

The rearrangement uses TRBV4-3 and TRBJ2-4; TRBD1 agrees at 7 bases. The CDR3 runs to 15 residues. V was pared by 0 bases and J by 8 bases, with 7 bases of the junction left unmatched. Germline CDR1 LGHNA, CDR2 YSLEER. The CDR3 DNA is TGCGCCAGCAGCCAAGAGACAGGGATGGCGGACATTCAGTACTTC. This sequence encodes CASSQETGMADIQYF.

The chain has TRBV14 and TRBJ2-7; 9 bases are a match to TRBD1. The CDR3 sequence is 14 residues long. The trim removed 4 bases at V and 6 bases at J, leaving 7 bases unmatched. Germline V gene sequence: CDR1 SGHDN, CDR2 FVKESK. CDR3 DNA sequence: TGTGCCAGCAGCCTAGGACAGGGGTTCGCCGAGCAGTACTTC. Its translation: CASSLGQGFAEQYF. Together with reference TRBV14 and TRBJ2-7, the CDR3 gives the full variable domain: EAGVTQFPSHSVIEKGQTVTLRCDPISGHDNLYWYRRVMGKEIKFLLHFVKESKQDESGMPNNRFLAERTGGTYSTLKVQPAELEDSGVYFCASSLGQGFAEQYFGPGTRLTVT.

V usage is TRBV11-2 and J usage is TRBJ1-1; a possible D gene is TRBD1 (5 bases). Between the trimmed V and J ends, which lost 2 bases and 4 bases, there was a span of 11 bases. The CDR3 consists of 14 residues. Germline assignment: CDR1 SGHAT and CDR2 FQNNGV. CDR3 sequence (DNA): TGTGCCAGCAGCTTACAGGGCCCTAGCACTGAAGCTTTCTTT. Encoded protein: CASSLQGPSTEAFF.

The CDR3 bases are TGCGCCAGCAGCTACCGGACAGGGGGCTTATATAGCTACACCTTC. Its translation: CASSYRTGGLYSYTF. The chain combines TRBV5-1 with TRBJ1-2, with 11 bases lining up with TRBD1. V dropped 3 bases and J dropped 9; count of bases not matched to a gene: 10. Germline-derived CDR1 and CDR2 are SGHRS and YFSETQ. The CDR3 has 15 residues.

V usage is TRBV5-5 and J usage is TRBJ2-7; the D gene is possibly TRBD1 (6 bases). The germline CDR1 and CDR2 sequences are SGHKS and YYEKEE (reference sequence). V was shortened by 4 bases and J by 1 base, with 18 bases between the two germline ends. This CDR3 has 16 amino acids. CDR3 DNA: TGTGCCAGCAGCGTGTCGAACAGGGTACTATCCTACGAGCAGTACTTC. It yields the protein CASSVSNRVLSYEQYF. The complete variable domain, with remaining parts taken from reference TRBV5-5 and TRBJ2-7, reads DAGVTQSPTHLIKTRGQQVTLRCSPISGHKSVSWYQQVLGQGPQFIFQYYEKEERGRGNFPDRFSARQFPNYSSELNVNALLLGDSALYLCASSVSNRVLSYEQYFGPGTRLTVT.

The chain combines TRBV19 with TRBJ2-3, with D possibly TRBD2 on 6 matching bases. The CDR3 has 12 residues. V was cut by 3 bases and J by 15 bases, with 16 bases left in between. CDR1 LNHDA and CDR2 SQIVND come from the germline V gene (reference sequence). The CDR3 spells CASSILEGGVYF. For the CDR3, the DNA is TGTGCCAGTAGTATTTTGGAGGGAGGTGTATATTTT. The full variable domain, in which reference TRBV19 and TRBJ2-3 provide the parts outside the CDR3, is DGGITQSPKYLFRKEGQNVTLSCEQNLNHDAMYWYRQDPGQGLRLIYYSQIVNDFQKGDIAEGYSVSREKKESFPLTVTSAQKNPTAFYLCASSILEGGVYFGPGTRLTVL.

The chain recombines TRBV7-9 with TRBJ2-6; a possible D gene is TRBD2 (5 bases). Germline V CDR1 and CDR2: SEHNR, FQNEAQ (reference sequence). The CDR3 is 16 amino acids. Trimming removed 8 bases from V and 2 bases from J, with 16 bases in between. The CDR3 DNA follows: TGTGCCAGCGATCTAAGCGGAGGCACTGGGGCCAACGTCCTGACTTTC. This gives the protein CASDLSGGTGANVLTF.

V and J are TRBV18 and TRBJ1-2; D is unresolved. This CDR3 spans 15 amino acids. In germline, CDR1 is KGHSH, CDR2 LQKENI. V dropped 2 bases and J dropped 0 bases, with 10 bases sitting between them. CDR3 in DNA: TGTGCCAGCTCACCAAGAAATACAGCTAACTATGGCTACACCTTC. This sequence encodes CASSPRNTANYGYTF.

CDR3 amino acids: CASRVAGGVGELFF. CDR3 sequence (DNA): TGTGCCAGCAGGGTAGCGGGAGGTGTCGGGGAGCTGTTTTTT. This rearrangement joins TRBV3-1 (or the pseudogene TRBV3-2) to TRBJ2-2; 10 bases agree with TRBD2. CDR1 is LGHDT, CDR2 YNNKEL, per germline (reference sequence). The CDR3 has 14 residues. Germline trimming cut 6 bases from V and 7 bases from J; bases unmatched to any gene: 5.

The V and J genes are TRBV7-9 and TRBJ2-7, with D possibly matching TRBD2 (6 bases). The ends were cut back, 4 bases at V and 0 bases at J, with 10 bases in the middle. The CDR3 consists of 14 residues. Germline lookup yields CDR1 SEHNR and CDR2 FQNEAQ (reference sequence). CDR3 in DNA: TGTGCCAGCAGCTCGGGACTCCTCTCCTACGAGCAGTACTTC. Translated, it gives CASSSGLLSYEQYF.